This T cell receptor (beta chain) derives from a study of OX40 agonist ivuxolimab in advanced cancers. In regard to this clone: Its cognate antigen is unknown.

Clones were read by immunoSEQ multiplex PCR, and TCRdb kept only the in-frame ones, dropping some. Here the sample spans approximately 23,000 clones, approximately 83% being singletons. V was pared by 1 base and J by 2 bases, with 12 bases between. Germline V gene data show CDR1 as SGHNT and CDR2 as YYREEE (reference sequence). This CDR3 contains 15 residues. Study-wide results and caveats: Undetermined was the antigen specificity of the expanded peripheral T cells.

This clonotype was sampled from an adult with an advanced solid tumor such as melanoma, head and neck, liver or kidney cancer. Sequencing was performed on CD4+ or CD8+ T cells sorted from blood, taken in a trial of the OX40 agonist ivuxolimab. The rearrangement uses TRBV5-4 and TRBJ2-5; D possibly matches TRBD1 or TRBD2 (5 bases each). This CDR3 reads CASSLRWGTQETQYF. The CDR3 nucleotides read TGTGCCAGCAGCTTGCGGTGGGGGACGCAAGAGACCCAGTACTTC.